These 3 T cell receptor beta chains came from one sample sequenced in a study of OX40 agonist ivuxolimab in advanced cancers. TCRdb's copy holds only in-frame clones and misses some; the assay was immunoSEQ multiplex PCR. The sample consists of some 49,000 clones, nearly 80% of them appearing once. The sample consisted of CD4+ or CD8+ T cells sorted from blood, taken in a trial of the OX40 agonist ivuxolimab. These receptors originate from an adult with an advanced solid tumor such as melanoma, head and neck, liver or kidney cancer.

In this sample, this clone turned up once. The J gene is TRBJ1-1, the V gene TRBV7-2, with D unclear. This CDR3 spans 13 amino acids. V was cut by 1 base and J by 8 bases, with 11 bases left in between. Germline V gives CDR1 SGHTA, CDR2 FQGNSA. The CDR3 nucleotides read TGTGCCAGCAGCTTAGGGGTGGTTCCGGAAGCTTTCTTT. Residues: CASSLGVVPEAFF.

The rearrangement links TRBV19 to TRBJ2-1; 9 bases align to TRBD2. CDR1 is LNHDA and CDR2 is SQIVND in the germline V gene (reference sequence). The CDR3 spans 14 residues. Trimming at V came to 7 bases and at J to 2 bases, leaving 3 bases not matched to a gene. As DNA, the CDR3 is TGTGCCAGTATAGCGGGAGATCCCTACAATGAGCAGTTCTTC. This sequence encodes CASIAGDPYNEQFF. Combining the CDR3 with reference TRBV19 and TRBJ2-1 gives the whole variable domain DGGITQSPKYLFRKEGQNVTLSCEQNLNHDAMYWYRQDPGQGLRLIYYSQIVNDFQKGDIAEGYSVSREKKESFPLTVTSAQKNPTAFYLCASIAGDPYNEQFFGPGTRLTVL.

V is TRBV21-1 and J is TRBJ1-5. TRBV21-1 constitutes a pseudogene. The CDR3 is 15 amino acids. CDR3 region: CASSRKGQNNQPQHF. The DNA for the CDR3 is TGTGCCAGCAGCAGAAAAGGTCAAAACAATCAGCCCCAGCATTTT.